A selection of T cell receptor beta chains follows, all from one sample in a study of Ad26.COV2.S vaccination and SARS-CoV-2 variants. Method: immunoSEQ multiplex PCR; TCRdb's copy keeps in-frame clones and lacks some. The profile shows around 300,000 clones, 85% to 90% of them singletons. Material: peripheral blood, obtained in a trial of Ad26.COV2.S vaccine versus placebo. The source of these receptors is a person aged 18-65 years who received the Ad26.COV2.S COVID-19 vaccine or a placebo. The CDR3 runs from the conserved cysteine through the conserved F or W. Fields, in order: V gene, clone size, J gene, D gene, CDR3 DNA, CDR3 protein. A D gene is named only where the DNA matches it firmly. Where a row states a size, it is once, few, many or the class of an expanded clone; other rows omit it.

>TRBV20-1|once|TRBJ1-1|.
TGCAGTGCTAGAGATCAGGGTGCAGCTTTCTTT
CSARDQGAAFF
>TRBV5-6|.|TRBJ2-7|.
TGTGCCAGCAGCTTCGCCGGGAGCACCTACGAGCAGTACTTC
CASSFAGSTYEQYF
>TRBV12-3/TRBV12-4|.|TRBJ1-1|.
TGTGCCAGCAGTTTGGGGGCGAACACTGAAGCTTTCTTT
CASSLGANTEAFF
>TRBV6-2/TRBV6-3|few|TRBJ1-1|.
TGTGCCAGCAGTCAGGGGACTGAAGCTTTCTTT
CASSQGTEAFF
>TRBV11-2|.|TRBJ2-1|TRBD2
TGTGCCAGCAGCTCCTGGACTAGCGGGGTCTACAATGAGCAGTTCTTC
CASSSWTSGVYNEQFF
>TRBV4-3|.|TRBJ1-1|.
TGCGCCAGCAGCCAAGCTGGACAGTGGATGGAAGCTTTCTTT
CASSQAGQWMEAFF
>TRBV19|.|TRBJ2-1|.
TGTGCCAGTAGCACTAGTTCCCTCAATGAGCAGTTCTTC
CASSTSSLNEQFF
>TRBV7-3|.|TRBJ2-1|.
TGTGCCAGCAGCTCCCCGACCGACTACGCCTACAATGAGCAGTTCTTC
CASSSPTDYAYNEQFF
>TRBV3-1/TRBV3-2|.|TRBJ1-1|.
TGTGCCAGCAGCCTCGGGACAAATAGTGAAGCTTTCTTT
CASSLGTNSEAFF
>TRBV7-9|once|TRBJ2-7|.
TGTGCCAGCAGCTTAGGGGGGGATTATACCGGCTACGAGCAGTACTTC
CASSLGGDYTGYEQYF
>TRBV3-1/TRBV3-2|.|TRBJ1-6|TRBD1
TGTGCCAGCAGCCAAGCCCGCCGGGACAGGAGTCTATATTCACCCCTCCACTTT
CASSQARRDRSLYSPLHF
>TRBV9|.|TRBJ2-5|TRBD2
TGTGCCAGCAGCTCCCCGGCGAGCGGGGGGGCAGAGACCCAGTACTTC
CASSSPASGGAETQYF
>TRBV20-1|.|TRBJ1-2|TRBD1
TGCAGTGTTTACAGGGGGAACGGCTACACCTTC
CSVYRGNGYTF
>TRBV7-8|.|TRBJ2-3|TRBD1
TGTGCCAGCAGCGCGCCCGCGGACAGGGAAGATACGCAGTATTTT
CASSAPADREDTQYF
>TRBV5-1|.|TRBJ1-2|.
TGCGCCAGCAGCTTACTACAGGGTTCGTCTGGCTACACCTTC
CASSLLQGSSGYTF
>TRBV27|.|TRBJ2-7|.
TGTGCCAGCAGTCAAGGGTCGGCAGACTCCTACGAGCAGTACTTC
CASSQGSADSYEQYF
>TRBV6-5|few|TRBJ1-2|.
TGTGCCAGCAGTTACTCAGGGAACTATGGCTACACCTTC
CASSYSGNYGYTF
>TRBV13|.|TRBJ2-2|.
TGTGCCAGCAGCTTTAACAGGGTGACCGGGGAGCTGTTTTTT
CASSFNRVTGELFF
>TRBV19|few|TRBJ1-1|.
TGTGCCAGTAGTATAGTAGGGGGACGGGAGAACACTGAAGCTTTCTTT
CASSIVGGRENTEAFF
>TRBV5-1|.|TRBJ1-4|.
TGCGCCAGCAGCCCCAGGGGTTCAACTAATGAAAAACTGTTTTTT
CASSPRGSTNEKLFF
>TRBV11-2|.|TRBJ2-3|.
TGTGCCAGCAGCTTAGCGGGAGCCACCACAGATACGCAGTATTTT
CASSLAGATTDTQYF
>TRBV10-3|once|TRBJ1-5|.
TGTGCCATCAGTGAGTCGACAGCTCAGCCCCAGCATTTT
CAISESTAQPQHF
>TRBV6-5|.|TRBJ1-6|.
TGTGCCAGCAGCTTAGGGGGGTTATTGGATTCACCCCTCCACTTT
CASSLGGLLDSPLHF
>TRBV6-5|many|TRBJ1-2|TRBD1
TGTGCCAGCAGTCGACAGGGAGGGGGGGATGGCTACACCTTC
CASSRQGGGDGYTF
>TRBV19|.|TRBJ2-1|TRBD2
TGTGCCAGTAGTAAGCGGGAGGTAGTGAGGAATGAGCAGTTCTTC
CASSKREVVRNEQFF
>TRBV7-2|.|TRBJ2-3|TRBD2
TGTGCCAGCAGCTTAGGGGTGGTGTTAGCGGGGGGATCAGATACGCAGTATTTT
CASSLGVVLAGGSDTQYF
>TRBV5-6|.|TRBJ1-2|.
TGTGCCAGCAGTTCCCCGGGATCCTACTCGGGTGGCTACACCTTC
CASSSPGSYSGGYTF
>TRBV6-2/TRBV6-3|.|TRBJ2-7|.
TGTGCCAGCAGTTACTCATCCCGGGGGCCCCACTCCTACGAGCAGTACTTC
CASSYSSRGPHSYEQYF
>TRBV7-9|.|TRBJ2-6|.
TGTGCCAGCAGCTTAAACTGGGTTGACGGGGCCAACGTCCTGACTTTC
CASSLNWVDGANVLTF
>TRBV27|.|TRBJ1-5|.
TGTGCCAGCAGCGATTTTAGCAATCAGCCCCAGCATTTT
CASSDFSNQPQHF
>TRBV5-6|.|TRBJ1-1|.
TGTGCCAGCAGCTTGGGGGGTATGAACACTGAAGCTTTCTTT
CASSLGGMNTEAFF
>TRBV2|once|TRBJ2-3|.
TGTGCCATCTCTACGGGGGACAAACGCACAGATACGCAGTATTTT
CAISTGDKRTDTQYF
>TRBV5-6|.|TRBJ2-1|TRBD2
TGTGCCAGCAGCAAGCGGGGGGGCGCGAATGAGCAGTTCTTC
CASSKRGGANEQFF
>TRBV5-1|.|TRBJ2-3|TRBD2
TGCGCCAGCAGCGAAGGACTAGCGGGCACAGATACGCAGTATTTT
CASSEGLAGTDTQYF
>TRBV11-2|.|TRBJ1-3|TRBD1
TGTGCCAGCCCTCAATCCGGGACAGGGGCTGGAAACACCATATATTTT
CASPQSGTGAGNTIYF
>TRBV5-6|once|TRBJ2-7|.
TGTGCCAGCAGCTTGGAAAAGCGGCGGGTGGGGCGGCCCTACGAGCAGTACTTC
CASSLEKRRVGRPYEQYF
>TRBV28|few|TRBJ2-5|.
TGTGCCAGCAGTTTCTTCGACAACAGGGCGTCCCAGTACTTC
CASSFFDNRASQYF
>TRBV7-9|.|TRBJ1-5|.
TGTGCCAGCAGCTTAGATTTCGATCAGCCCCAGCATTTT
CASSLDFDQPQHF
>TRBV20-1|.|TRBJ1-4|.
TGCAGTGCTAGTGGGCAGGGGAAGGAAAAACTGTTTTTT
CSASGQGKEKLFF
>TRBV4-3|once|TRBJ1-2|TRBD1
TGCGCCAGCAGCCAAGAAACAGGGGTCGGCTATGGCTACACCTTC
CASSQETGVGYGYTF
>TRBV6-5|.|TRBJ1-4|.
TGTGCCAGCAGTTACTTTTTCCAGGGCCGGGAAAAACTGTTTTTT
CASSYFFQGREKLFF
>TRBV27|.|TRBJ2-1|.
TGTGCCAGCAGTGCCTTCGCGGCCAGCTCCTACAATGAGCAGTTCTTC
CASSAFAASSYNEQFF
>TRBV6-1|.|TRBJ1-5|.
TGTGCCAGCAGTGAATGGGCAGGGGACAATCAGCCCCAGCATTTT
CASSEWAGDNQPQHF
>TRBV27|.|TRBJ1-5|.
TGTGCCAGCAGCCCCGGACTGTTTCAGCCCCAGCATTTT
CASSPGLFQPQHF
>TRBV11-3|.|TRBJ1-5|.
TGTGCCAGCAGCCCAGGGGGCAATCAGCCCCAGCATTTT
CASSPGGNQPQHF
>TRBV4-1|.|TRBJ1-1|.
TGCGCCAGCAGCCAAGTTGGGGGGCTTGACACTGAAGCTTTCTTT
CASSQVGGLDTEAFF
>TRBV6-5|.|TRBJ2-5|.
TGTGCCAGCAGTTACTCGATCACGGCGTCAGAAGAGACCCAGTACTTC
CASSYSITASEETQYF
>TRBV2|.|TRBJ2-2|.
TGTGCCAGCAGTTTGGGACCAATCGCGGCGAACACCGGGGAGCTGTTTTTT
CASSLGPIAANTGELFF
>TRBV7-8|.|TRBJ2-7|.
TGTGCCAGCGTTCTTGTAACAGGACCTACCTACGAGCAGTACTTC
CASVLVTGPTYEQYF
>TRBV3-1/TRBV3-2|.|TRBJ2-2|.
TGTGCCAGCAGCCCTAAGGAGGTGAAGACCGGGGAGCTGTTTTTT
CASSPKEVKTGELFF